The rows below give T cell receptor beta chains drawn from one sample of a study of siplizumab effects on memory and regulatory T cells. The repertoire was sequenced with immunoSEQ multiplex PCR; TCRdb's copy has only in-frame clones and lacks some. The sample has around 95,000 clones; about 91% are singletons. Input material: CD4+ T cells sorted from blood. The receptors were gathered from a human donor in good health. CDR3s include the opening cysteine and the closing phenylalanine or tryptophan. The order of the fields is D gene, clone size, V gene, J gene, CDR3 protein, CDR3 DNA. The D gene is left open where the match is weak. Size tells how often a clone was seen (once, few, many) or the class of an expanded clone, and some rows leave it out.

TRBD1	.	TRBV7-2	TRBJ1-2	CASSATGEVYGYTF	TGTGCCAGCAGCGCAACAGGGGAGGTCTATGGCTACACCTTC
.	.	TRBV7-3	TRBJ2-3	CASSLMQGRSADTQYF	TGTGCCAGCAGCTTAATGCAGGGGCGGTCAGCGGATACGCAGTATTTT
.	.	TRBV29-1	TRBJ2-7	CSVRPASYEQYF	TGCAGCGTCCGCCCCGCCTCCTACGAGCAGTACTTC
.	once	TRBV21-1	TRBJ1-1	CASSPGTAFF	TGTGCCAGCAGCCCCGGGACAGCTTTCTTT
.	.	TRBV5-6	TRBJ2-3	CASSLLASDFGVQYF	TGTGCCAGCAGTTTACTAGCATCCGATTTTGGAGTGCAGTATTTT
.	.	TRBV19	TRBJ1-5	CASSPPQGPRPQHF	TGTGCCAGTAGCCCCCCACAGGGCCCTCGGCCCCAGCATTTT
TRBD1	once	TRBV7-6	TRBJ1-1	CASSTGQGGLNTEAFF	TGTGCCAGCAGCACGGGACAGGGAGGGTTGAACACTGAAGCTTTCTTT
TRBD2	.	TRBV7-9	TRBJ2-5	CASSLNAGGQETQYF	TGTGCCAGCAGCTTAAATGCGGGGGGGCAAGAGACCCAGTACTTC
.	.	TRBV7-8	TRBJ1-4	CASRGGNEKLFF	TGTGCCAGCAGGGGTGGTAACGAAAAACTGTTTTTT
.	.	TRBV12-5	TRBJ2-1	CASGLLGGLQNEQFF	TGTGCTAGTGGTTTGTTGGGGGGGCTTCAAAATGAGCAGTTCTTC
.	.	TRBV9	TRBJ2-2	CASSVGGGLRELFF	TGTGCCAGCAGCGTAGGAGGGGGATTAAGGGAGCTGTTTTTT
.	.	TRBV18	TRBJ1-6	CASSPQGVEPLHF	TGTGCCAGCTCACCACAGGGAGTGGAGCCCCTCCACTTT
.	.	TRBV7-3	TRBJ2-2	CASSPTPLLRSTGELFF	TGTGCCAGCAGTCCGACTCCCCTTCTCCGGAGCACCGGGGAGCTGTTTTTT
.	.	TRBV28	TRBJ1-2	CASSQLGGYTF	TGTGCCAGCAGTCAGTTGGGTGGCTACACCTTC
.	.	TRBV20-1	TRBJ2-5	CSGPFGETQYF	TGCTCCGGTCCTTTCGGCGAGACCCAGTACTTC
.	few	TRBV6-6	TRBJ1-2	CASTNVGGDAYGYTF	TGTGCCAGCACCAATGTTGGGGGGGACGCCTATGGCTACACCTTC
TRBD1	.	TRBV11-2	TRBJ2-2	CASSSGTGNTGELFF	TGTGCCAGCAGCTCCGGGACAGGGAACACCGGGGAGCTGTTTTTT
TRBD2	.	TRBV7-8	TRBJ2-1	CASSFQRGAGNEQFF	TGTGCCAGCAGCTTTCAGCGGGGGGCGGGGAATGAGCAGTTCTTC
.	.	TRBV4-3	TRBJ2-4	CASHFPGPRNIQYF	TGCGCCAGCCATTTCCCCGGACCGAGAAACATTCAGTACTTC
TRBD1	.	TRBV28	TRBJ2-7	CASSRDRAISYEQYF	TGTGCCAGCAGCAGGGACAGGGCCATTTCCTACGAGCAGTACTTC
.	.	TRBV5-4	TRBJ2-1	CASSSGGYNEQFF	TGTGCCAGCAGCTCTGGTGGCTACAATGAGCAGTTCTTC
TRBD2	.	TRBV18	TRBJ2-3	CASSVPSGGTDTQYF	TGTGCCAGCTCCGTCCCCTCGGGGGGGACAGATACGCAGTATTTT
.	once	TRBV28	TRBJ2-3	CASSLVRGGGQYF	TGTGCCAGCAGTTTGGTCAGAGGAGGAGGGCAGTATTTT
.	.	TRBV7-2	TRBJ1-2	CASSLEGGYTF	TGTGCCAGCAGCTTAGAGGGGGGCTACACCTTC
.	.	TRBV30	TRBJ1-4	CAWSVPTGGSNEKLFF	TGTGCCTGGAGTGTACCCACGGGGGGATCAAATGAAAAACTGTTTTTT
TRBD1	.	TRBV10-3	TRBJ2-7	CAVTGGGEEQYF	TGTGCCGTCACAGGGGGAGGTGAGGAGCAGTACTTC
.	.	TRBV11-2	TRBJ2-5	CASSLGSVGETQYF	TGTGCCAGCAGTCTCGGTAGTGTAGGAGAGACCCAGTACTTC
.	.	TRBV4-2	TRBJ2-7	CASSQVSGYYEQYF	TGTGCCAGCAGCCAAGTTAGCGGATACTACGAGCAGTACTTC
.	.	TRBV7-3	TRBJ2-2	CASSLNTGTGELFF	TGTGCCAGCAGCTTAAATACGGGCACCGGGGAGCTGTTTTTT
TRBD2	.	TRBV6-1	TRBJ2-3	CASSELWRGVTDTQYF	TGTGCCAGCAGTGAGCTATGGCGGGGGGTCACAGATACGCAGTATTTT
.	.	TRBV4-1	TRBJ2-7	CASSQLRVDEQYF	TGCGCCAGCAGCCAATTGAGGGTCGACGAGCAGTACTTC
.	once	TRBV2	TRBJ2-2	CASSDIRTGELFF	TGTGCCAGCAGTGACATCCGAACCGGGGAGCTGTTTTTT
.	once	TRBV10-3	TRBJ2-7	CAISEARGVSFYEQYF	TGTGCCATCAGTGAAGCCAGGGGCGTCTCTTTCTACGAGCAGTACTTC
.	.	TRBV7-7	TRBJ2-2	CASSLRGRGTGELFF	TGTGCCAGCAGCTTACGAGGGCGCGGCACCGGGGAGCTGTTTTTT
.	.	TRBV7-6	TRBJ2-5	CASSLGGNQETQYF	TGTGCCAGCAGCTTAGGGGGCAACCAAGAGACCCAGTACTTC
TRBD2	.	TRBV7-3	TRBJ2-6	CASSRTSGGRSGANVLTF	TGTGCCAGCAGCAGAACTAGCGGGGGCCGCTCTGGGGCCAACGTCCTGACTTTC
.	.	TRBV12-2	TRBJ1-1	CASRFCEGGRSPSRDMNTEAFF	TGTGCAAGTCGCTTTTGCGAGGGGGGGCGTAGCCCATCCCGGGATATGAACACTGAAGCTTTCTTT
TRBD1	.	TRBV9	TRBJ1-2	CASSALGTAYGYTF	TGTGCCAGCAGCGCGCTCGGGACAGCCTATGGCTACACCTTC
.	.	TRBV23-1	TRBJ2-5	CASSQSGGEETQYF	TGCGCCAGCAGTCAATCGGGGGGTGAGGAGACCCAGTACTTC
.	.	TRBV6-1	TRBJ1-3	CASSEVRKGNTIYF	TGTGCCAGCAGTGAAGTGAGAAAAGGAAACACCATATATTTT
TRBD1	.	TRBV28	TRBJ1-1	CASSARGVGNTEAFF	TGTGCCAGCAGTGCCAGGGGGGTCGGGAACACTGAAGCTTTCTTT
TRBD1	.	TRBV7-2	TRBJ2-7	CASSRTGTGGNEQYF	TGTGCCAGCAGCAGAACCGGGACAGGGGGCAACGAGCAGTACTTC
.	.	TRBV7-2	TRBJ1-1	CASSLTSRSGGEAFF	TGTGCCAGCAGCTTAACGTCCAGGTCTGGGGGGGAAGCTTTCTTT
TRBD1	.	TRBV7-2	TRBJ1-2	CASSSTGEHGYTF	TGTGCCAGCAGCTCAACAGGGGAACATGGCTACACCTTC
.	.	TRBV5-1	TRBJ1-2	CASSLAVGENYGYTF	TGCGCCAGCAGCTTGGCCGTGGGGGAGAACTATGGCTACACCTTC